This TCR beta chain comes out of a study of T cells expressing NK-cell markers. Germline CDR1 is LNHNV and CDR2 is YYDKDF (reference sequence). CDR3 size: 18 residues. With regard to this clonotype: What it binds is not known.

Findings and caveats of the study: The CD3+CD56-NKG2C+ fraction of several donors was also led by these clonotypes. Whether expanded NKG2C+ T cell clones were HCMV specific stayed uncertain. A range of roughly 1.0-8% of CD8+ T cells consisted of dominant NKG2C+ clonotypes in roughly 6 donors.

Template switching by 5'RACE with UMIs generated the TCR beta cDNA. TCRdb re-analyzed the 5' RACE reads; it lists each CDR3 protein once, without DNA. The table for this sample gives about 460,000 distinct CDR3 sequences. Sequenced material: blood T cells: a sorted CD56 or NKG2C T cell subset, CD4+ or CD8+ T cells, or bulk PBMC T cells (not recorded which). The genes are TRBV15 and TRBJ2-6; checking the TCRdb D call of TRBD2 is not possible without DNA. The TCR sequence derives from a woman between 45 and 65 years old in good health. The CDR3 region is CATSRGLAGDSGANVLTF.